A single sample gave rise to the 8 T cell receptor beta chains below, sequenced in a study of T cell repertoires in cytomegalovirus infection. MiXCR, run by TCRdb on the reads, gives a single entry per CDR3 protein. This sample has 160,000 or so distinct CDR3 sequences; about 22% occur once, and the top ten carry under 30%. These TCRs' antigens remain unknown. The material was CD8+ T cells from cultured PBMCs, obtained from culture after CMV antigen stimulation. These receptors were obtained from a human donor in good health (CMV status not recorded). Some clones in this sample may be carry-over from other donors' samples.

This clonotype came up a few times. V usage is TRBV12-3 or TRBV12-4 and J usage is TRBJ1-6, with D tentatively TRBD1 (6 bases). The CDR3 has 15 residues. V dropped 9 bases and J dropped 5 bases, with 17 bases sitting between them. The CDR3 protein is CASLGGGEDNSPLHF. In nucleotides, the CDR3 is TGTGCCAGTCTCGGGGGCGGTGAGGATAATTCACCCCTCCACTTT.

This clonotype was seen more than once but under ten times. The chain couples TRBV7-8 to TRBJ2-7, with TRBD1 matching over 8 bases. V shed 4 bases, J shed 3 bases, and the junction held 11 bases outside the gene matches. Per germline, CDR1 SGHVS and CDR2 FQNEAQ. This CDR3 spans 16 amino acids. As DNA, the CDR3 is TGTGCCAGCAGCTATAATTCCGGGACAGGCAACTACGAGCAGTACTTC. This encodes CASSYNSGTGNYEQYF.

The CDR3 DNA follows: TGTGCCAGCAGCTTAAGACTAGCGGGAGCGTCAATCTCCTACGAGCAGTACTTC. The encoded protein is CASSLRLAGASISYEQYF. The V and J genes are TRBV11-2 and TRBJ2-7; 12 positions agree with TRBD2. Trimming removed 2 bases from V and 0 bases from J; junction bases left unmatched: 8. The CDR3 extends over 18 amino acids. Germline V gene sequence: CDR1 SGHAT, CDR2 FQNNGV.

The chain couples TRBV5-1 to TRBJ2-3; TRBD2 might be the D (6 bases). Germline V lookup: CDR1 SGHRS, CDR2 YFSETQ. V shed 3 bases and J shed 0 bases, with 29 bases lying between them. The CDR3 consists of 21 residues. CDR3 region: CASSSHNPTDVWTISTDTQYF. The CDR3 bases are TGCGCCAGCAGCTCCCACAACCCAACAGACGTTTGGACTATTAGCACAGATACGCAGTATTTT.

This clonotype was seen more than once but under ten times. The CDR3 spells CASSRTEIIRNTEAFF. CDR3 DNA sequence: TGTGCCAGCAGCCGAACAGAGATCATCAGGAACACTGAAGCTTTCTTT. The chain employs TRBV12-3 or TRBV12-4 and TRBJ1-1, with no clear D. This CDR3 comprises 16 residues. Trimming pared 6 bases from V and 1 base from J, leaving 18 bases between.

This clonotype was recorded a few times. This chain uses TRBV15 with TRBJ2-3; 9 bases align to TRBD1. The germline V gene encodes CDR1 LNHNV and CDR2 YYDKDF (reference sequence). V gave up 5 bases and J gave up 7 bases; unmatched junction bases: 7. The CDR3 contains 14 residues. The CDR3 nucleotides are TGTGCCACCAGCCCGCAGACAGGGGGATATACGCAGTATTTT. Its protein is CATSPQTGGYTQYF.

Note on this clonotype: A much more abundant neighbour one base away suggests this may be a read error. CDR3 coding DNA: TGTGCCCGTGACAGGGACAATGAGCAGTTCTTC. Translated: CARDRDNEQFF. The V call is TRBV6-1, the J call TRBJ2-1; 7 bases align to TRBD1. The V and J ends lost 11 bases and 5 bases, in that order; junction bases with no gene match: 3. The CDR3 loop spans 11 amino acids. Looked up from germline, CDR1 is MNHNS and CDR2 is SASEGT.

This clonotype came up a few times. The chain recombines TRBV12-3 or TRBV12-4 with TRBJ1-1; D unresolved. The V end lost 6 bases, the J end lost 4 bases, and 12 bases lay between the germline ends. The CDR3 runs to 13 residues. CDR3 in amino acids: CASSRRLGTEAFF. The CDR3, as DNA: TGTGCCAGCAGCCGGAGGTTGGGCACTGAAGCTTTCTTT.